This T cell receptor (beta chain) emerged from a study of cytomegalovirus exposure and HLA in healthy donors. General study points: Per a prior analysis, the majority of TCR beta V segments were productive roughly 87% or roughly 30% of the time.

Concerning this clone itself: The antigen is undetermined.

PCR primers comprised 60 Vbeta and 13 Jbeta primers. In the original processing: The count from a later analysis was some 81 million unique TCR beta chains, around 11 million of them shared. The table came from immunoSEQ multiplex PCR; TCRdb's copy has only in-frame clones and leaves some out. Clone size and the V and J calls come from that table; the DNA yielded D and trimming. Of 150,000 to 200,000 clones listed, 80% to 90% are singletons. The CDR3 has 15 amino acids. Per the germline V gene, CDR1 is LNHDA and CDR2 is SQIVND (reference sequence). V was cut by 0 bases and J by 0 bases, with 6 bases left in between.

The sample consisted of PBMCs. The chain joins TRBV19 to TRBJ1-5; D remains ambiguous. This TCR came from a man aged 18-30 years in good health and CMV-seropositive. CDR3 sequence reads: CASSIESYSNQPQHF. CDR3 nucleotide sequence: TGTGCCAGTAGTATAGAGAGTTATAGCAATCAGCCCCAGCATTTT. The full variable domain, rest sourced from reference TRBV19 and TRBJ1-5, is DGGITQSPKYLFRKEGQNVTLSCEQNLNHDAMYWYRQDPGQGLRLIYYSQIVNDFQKGDIAEGYSVSREKKESFPLTVTSAQKNPTAFYLCASSIESYSNQPQHFGDGTRLSIL.